This T cell receptor (beta chain) was captured in a study of blood T cell repertoires in COVID-19 (dated by TCRdb to 2020 to 2022). About the study as a whole: Samples covering the acute and convalescent phases of COVID-19 were provided by collaborators in the United States, Italy and Spain. A de-identified subject ID, COVID-19 status, age in years and sex were almost always included in the sample metadata. Samples came from the ongoing ImmuneRACE study (first 160 participants) plus 1,254 subjects from 6 global collaborators. The material from the prospective study consisted of cDNA or gDNA derived from T cells, B-cell-depleted T cells, or PBMCs. Where available, HLA class I and class II types were taken from metadata supplied by the sample provider and were not determined by assay-based typing. Subjects who had been exposed to COVID-19, were actively infected with it, or had recovered from it provided the deeply sampled blood TCRbeta repertoires that made up the dataset. The repertoires were made available in a free public database intended to serve as a resource for research on the immune response to SARS-CoV-2. Overall study results and their limits: The amount of clinical and demographic metadata varied by source and participant and was provided uncurated.

TCRbeta CDR3 regions were amplified from genomic DNA by means of the immunoSEQ Assay, a bias-controlled multiplex PCR. As for the authors' bioinformatics: The number of nucleated cells in each sample was estimated from the amplification of reference gene primers within the assay. To quantify the absolute abundance of each unique TCRbeta CDR3 rearrangement, sequence reads were collapsed and filtered. Productive Simpson clonality was computed per sample as the square root of Simpson's diversity index over productive rearrangements. TCRdb provides this immuneACCESS table in a form limited to in-frame rearrangements. Some clones are lacking; in checked studies, under half of them reflect an unresolved V gene, and why the rest are absent is not known. V, J and clone size were drawn from that table, and D and trimming were deduced from the DNA. This sample comprises over 200,000 clones, about four fifths of them detected only once. The top ten clonotypes cover 2% to 3% of the sample.

As concerns this clone: Its antigen remains unidentified. Within one base of it there is no much larger clone, and no base qualities were kept.

The collaborating institutions used their own protocols to collect whole blood in K2EDTA tubes. For TCRbeta analysis, collaborator samples were shipped as frozen whole blood, as isolated PBMCs, or as DNA extracted from either sample type. Including cysteine and phenylalanine, the CDR3 has 14 amino acids. Of all the DNA, just the CDR3 is kept, 42 bases in frame from base 1. The germline ends are 8 bases apart after V is trimmed by 3 bases and J by 0 bases. Based on the germline V gene, the CDR1 and CDR2 sequences are SGHNT and YENEEA. The sequenced sample was peripheral blood. The receptor chain draws on TRBV11-3 and TRBJ1-1; the D gene identity is not certain. This TCR came from a middle-aged woman with active or convalescent COVID-19. CDR3 reads: CASSLRGMNTEAFF. The DNA sequence is TGTGCCAGCAGCTTGAGAGGGATGAACACTGAAGCTTTCTTT. The CDR3, completed at both ends by the reference TRBV11-3 and TRBJ1-1 genes, gives the full variable domain EAGVVQSPRYKIIEKKQPVAFWCNPISGHNTLYWYLQNLGQGPELLIRYENEEAVDDSQLPKDRFSAERLKGVDSTLKIQPAELGDSAVYLCASSLRGMNTEAFFGQGTRLTVV.